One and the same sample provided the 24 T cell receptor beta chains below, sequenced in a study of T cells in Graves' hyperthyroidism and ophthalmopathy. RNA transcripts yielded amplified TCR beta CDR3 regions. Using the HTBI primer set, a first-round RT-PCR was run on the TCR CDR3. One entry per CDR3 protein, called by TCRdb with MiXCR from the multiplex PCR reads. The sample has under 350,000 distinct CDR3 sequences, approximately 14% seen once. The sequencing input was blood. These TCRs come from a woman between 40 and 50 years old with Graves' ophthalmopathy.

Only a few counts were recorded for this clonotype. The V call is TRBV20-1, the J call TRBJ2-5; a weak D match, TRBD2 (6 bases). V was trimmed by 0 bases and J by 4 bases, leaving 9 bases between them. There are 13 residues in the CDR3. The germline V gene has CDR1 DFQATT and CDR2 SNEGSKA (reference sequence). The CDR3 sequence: CSARDTGGETQYF. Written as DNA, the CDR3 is TGCAGTGCTAGAGATACCGGGGGAGAGACCCAGTACTTC.

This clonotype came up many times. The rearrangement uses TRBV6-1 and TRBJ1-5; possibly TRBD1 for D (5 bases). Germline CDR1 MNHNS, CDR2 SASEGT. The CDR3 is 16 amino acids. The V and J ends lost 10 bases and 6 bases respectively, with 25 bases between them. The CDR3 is CATFSGSRGPSQPQHF. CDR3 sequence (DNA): TGTGCCACCTTTTCCGGAAGTCGGGGCCCATCTCAGCCCCAGCATTTT.

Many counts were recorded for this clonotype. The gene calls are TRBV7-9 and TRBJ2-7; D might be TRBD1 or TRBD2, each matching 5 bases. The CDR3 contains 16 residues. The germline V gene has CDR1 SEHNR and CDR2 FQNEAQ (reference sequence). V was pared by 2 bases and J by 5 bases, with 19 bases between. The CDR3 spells CASSLRNQGPNHEQYF. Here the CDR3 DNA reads TGTGCCAGCAGCTTAAGGAATCAGGGACCGAACCACGAGCAGTACTTC.

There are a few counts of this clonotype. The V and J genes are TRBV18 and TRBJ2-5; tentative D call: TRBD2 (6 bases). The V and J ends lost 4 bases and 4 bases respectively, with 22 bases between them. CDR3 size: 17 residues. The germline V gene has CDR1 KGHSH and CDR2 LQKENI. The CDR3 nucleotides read TGTGCCAGCTCACAGCTTGGCGGGACTTTCGATCTAGAGACCCAGTACTTC. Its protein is CASSQLGGTFDLETQYF.

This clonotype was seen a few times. The CDR3 region has the DNA TGTGCCAGCAGTTTAGATTTTTCTAGGGAATGGGCAGATACGCAGTATTTT. This encodes CASSLDFSREWADTQYF. The chain links TRBV12-3 or TRBV12-4 to TRBJ2-3; no firm D call. Trimming removed 1 base from V and 4 bases from J, with 18 bases in between. This CDR3 has 17 residues.

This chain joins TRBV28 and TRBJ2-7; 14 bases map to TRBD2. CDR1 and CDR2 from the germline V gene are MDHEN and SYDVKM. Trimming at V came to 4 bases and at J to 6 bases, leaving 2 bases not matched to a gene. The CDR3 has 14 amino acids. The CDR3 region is CASSSGLAGAEQYF. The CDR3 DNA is TGTGCCAGCAGTTCGGGACTAGCGGGGGCCGAGCAGTACTTC.

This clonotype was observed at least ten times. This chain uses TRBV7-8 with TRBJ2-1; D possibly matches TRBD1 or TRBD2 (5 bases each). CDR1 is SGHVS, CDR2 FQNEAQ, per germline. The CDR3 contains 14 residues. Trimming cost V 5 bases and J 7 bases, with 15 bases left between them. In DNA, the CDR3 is TGTGCCAGCAGCCCGAGCCTGGGACGTAATGAGCAGTTCTTC. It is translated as CASSPSLGRNEQFF.

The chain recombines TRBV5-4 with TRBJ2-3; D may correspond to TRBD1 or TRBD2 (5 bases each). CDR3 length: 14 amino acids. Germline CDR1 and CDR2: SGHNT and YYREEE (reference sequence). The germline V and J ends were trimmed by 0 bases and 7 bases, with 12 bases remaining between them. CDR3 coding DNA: TGTGCCAGCAGCTTGGGCCCTGGGGGTAATACGCAGTATTTT. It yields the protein CASSLGPGGNTQYF.

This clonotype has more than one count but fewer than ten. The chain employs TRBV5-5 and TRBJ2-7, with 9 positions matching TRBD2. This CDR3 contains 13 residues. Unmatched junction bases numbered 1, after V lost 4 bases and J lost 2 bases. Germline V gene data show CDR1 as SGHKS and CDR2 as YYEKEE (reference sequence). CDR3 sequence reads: CASSRTSAYEQYF. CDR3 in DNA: TGTGCCAGCAGCAGGACTAGCGCCTACGAGCAGTACTTC. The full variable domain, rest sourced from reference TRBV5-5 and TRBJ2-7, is DAGVTQSPTHLIKTRGQQVTLRCSPISGHKSVSWYQQVLGQGPQFIFQYYEKEERGRGNFPDRFSARQFPNYSSELNVNALLLGDSALYLCASSRTSAYEQYFGPGTRLTVT.

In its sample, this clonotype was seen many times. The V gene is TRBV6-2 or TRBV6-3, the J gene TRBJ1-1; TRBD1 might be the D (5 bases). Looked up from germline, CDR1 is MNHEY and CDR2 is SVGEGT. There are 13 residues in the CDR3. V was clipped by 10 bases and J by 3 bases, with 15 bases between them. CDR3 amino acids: CATSRRGDTEAFF. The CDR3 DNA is TGTGCCACTTCGCGCCGGGGGGACACTGAAGCTTTCTTT.

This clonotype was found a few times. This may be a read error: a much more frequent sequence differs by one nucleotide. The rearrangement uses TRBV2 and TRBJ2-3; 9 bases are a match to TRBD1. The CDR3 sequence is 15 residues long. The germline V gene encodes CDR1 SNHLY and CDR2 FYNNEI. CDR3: CAGSDRDREADTQYF. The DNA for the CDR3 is TGTGCCGGCAGTGATCGGGACAGGGAGGCAGATACGCAGTATTTT. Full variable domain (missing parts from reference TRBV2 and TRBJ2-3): EPEVTQTPSHQVTQMGQEVILRCVPISNHLYFYWYRQILGQKVEFLVSFYNNEISEKSEIFDDQFSVERPDGSNFTLKIRSTKLEDSAMYFCAGSDRDREADTQYFGPGTRLTVL.

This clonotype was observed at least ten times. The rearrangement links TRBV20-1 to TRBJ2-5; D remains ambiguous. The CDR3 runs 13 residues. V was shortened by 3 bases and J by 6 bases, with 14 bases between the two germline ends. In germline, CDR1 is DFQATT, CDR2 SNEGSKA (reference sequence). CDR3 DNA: TGCAGTGCTAGCGTGACTCCAGTCCAGACCCAGTACTTC. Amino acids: CSASVTPVQTQYF.

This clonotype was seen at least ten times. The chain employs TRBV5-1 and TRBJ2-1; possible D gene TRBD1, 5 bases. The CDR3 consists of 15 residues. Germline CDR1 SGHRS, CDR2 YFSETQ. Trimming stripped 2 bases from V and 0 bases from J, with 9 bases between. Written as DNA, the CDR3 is TGCGCCAGCAGCTTAGGACACTCCTCCTACAATGAGCAGTTCTTC. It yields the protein CASSLGHSSYNEQFF.

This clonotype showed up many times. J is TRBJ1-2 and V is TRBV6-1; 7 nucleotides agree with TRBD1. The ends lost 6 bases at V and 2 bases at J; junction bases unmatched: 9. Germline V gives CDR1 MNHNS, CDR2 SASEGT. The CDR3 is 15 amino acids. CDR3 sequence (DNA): TGTGCCAGCAGCCGCGAACAGGGGCCCAACTATGGCTACACCTTC. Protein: CASSREQGPNYGYTF.

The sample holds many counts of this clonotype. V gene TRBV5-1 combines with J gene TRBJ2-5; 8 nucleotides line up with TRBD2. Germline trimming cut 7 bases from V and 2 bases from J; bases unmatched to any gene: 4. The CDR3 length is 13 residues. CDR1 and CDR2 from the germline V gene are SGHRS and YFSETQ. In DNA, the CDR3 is TGCGCCAGCGACCCGGGGGGGCAAGAGACCCAGTACTTC. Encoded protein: CASDPGGQETQYF.

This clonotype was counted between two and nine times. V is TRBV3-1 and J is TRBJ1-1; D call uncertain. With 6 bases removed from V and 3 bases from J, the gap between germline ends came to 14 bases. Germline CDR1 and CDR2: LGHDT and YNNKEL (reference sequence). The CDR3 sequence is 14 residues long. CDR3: CASRHWTAHTEAFF. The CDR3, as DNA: TGTGCCAGCAGACATTGGACGGCGCACACTGAAGCTTTCTTT.

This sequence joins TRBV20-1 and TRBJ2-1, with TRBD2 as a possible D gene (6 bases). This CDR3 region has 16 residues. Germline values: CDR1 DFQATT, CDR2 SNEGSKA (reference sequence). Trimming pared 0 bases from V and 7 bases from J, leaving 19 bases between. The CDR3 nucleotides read TGCAGTGCTAGAGATTTGGATAGACTAGTTTCGAATGAGCAGTTCTTC. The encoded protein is CSARDLDRLVSNEQFF.

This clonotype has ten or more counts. The CDR3 loop is CSATMNYGYTF. The CDR3 region has the DNA TGCAGCGCCACGATGAACTATGGCTACACCTTC. The chain joins TRBV29-1 to TRBJ1-2; D is unclear. Germline V gene sequence: CDR1 SQVTM, CDR2 ANQGSEA. The CDR3 has 11 residues. The ends were cut back, 7 bases at V and 2 bases at J, with 8 bases in the middle.

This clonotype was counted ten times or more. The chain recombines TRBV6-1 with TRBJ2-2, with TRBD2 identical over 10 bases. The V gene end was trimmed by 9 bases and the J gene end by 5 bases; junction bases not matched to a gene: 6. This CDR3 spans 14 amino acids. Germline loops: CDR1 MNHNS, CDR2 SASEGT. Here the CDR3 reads CARGAGGRTGELFF. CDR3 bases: TGTGCCAGAGGAGCGGGGGGGCGAACCGGGGAGCTGTTTTTT.

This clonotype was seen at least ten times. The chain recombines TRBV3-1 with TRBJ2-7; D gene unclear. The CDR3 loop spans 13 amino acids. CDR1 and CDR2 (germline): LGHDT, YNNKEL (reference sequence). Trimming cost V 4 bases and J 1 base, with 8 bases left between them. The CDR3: CASSRMGSYEQYF. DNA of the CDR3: TGTGCCAGCAGCCGAATGGGGTCCTACGAGCAGTACTTC.

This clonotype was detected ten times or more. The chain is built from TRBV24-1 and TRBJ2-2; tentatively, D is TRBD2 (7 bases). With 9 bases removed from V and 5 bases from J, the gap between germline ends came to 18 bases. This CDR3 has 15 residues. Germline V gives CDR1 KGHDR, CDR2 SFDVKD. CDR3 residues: CATQGTTKGTGELFF. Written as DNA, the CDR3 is TGTGCCACCCAGGGGACTACCAAAGGGACCGGGGAGCTGTTTTTT.

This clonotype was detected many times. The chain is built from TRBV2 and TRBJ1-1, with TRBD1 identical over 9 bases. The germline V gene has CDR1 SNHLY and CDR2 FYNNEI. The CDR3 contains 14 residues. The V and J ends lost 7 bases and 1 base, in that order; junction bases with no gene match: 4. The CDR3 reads CASTRQGGNTEAFF. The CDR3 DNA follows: TGTGCCAGCACCCGACAGGGGGGGAACACTGAAGCTTTCTTT.

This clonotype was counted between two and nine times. CDR3 amino acids: CASREQGFEKLFF. Here the CDR3 DNA reads TGTGCCAGCAGGGAACAGGGATTCGAAAAACTGTTTTTT. The chain uses TRBV2 and TRBJ1-4, with D maybe TRBD1 (6 bases). There are 13 residues in the CDR3. The germline V gene has CDR1 SNHLY and CDR2 FYNNEI. Trimming cost V 6 bases and J 8 bases, with 13 bases left between them.

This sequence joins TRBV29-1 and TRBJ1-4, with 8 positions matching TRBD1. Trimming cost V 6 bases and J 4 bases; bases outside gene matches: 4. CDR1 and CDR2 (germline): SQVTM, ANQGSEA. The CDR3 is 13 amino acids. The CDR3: CSVTGGNNEKLFF. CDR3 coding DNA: TGCAGCGTCACAGGGGGTAATAATGAAAAACTGTTTTTT.